This T cell receptor (beta chain) was sequenced during a study of blood T cell repertoires in COVID-19. Study-wide context: Both acute and convalescent COVID-19 samples were obtained from the United States, Italy and Spain. Sample material is recorded as cDNA or gDNA derived from T cells, B-cell-depleted T cells, or PBMCs.

This CDR3 has 13 amino acids. V lost 7 bases and J lost 13; bases outside the gene matches: 11. Original handling: Reference gene primer amplification yielded estimated nucleated cell counts. The data were produced by immunoSEQ multiplex PCR, yet TCRdb's version contains in-frame clones alone and is incomplete. For V, J and clone size, that table is used; D and trimming come from the DNA. The table shows 150,000 to 200,000 clones, with about four fifths occurring only once. The chain joins TRBV12-3 or TRBV12-4 to TRBJ2-3, with 10 bases matching TRBD2. Sequencing was done on a sample of peripheral blood. This TCR derives from a man between 60 and 75 years old with active or convalescent COVID-19. CDR3: CASTRGSGRLEYF. DNA for the CDR3: TGTGCCAGCACTCGAGGTAGCGGGAGGCTGGAGTATTTT.